This TCR beta chain was found in a study of cytomegalovirus exposure and HLA in healthy donors (dated by TCRdb to 2015 to 2018). About the investigation overall: An earlier analysis of 550 to 700 of the donors reported 250 to 350 Gb of sequence data and more than 90 million unique TCR beta sequences from about 179 million T cells. Approximately 330 gigabases of sequencing data and around 80 million unique TCR sequences made up an early release that covered 640 HLA-typed donors. Of the roughly 400 genotyped donors, approximately 83% fell in the genetic ancestry cluster associated with self-reported Caucasian donors. The study was designed to test whether signatures of past pathogen exposure could be identified by cataloging public T cell receptors. The study used immunosequencing to profile the T cell repertoires of 666 subjects and linked those repertoires to cytomegalovirus serostatus. Besides the first cohort of roughly 660 subjects, a separate validation cohort made up of roughly 120 different subjects was used. The study combined high-throughput TCR immunosequencing, statistical association of individual TCRs with disease status, and machine learning to predict cytomegalovirus infection status. A later analysis re-analyzed previously published TCR beta repertoires from approximately 700 donors and added high-resolution HLA genotyping to study TCR occurrence patterns. The later analysis used no new phenotypic data to find candidate immune exposures, relying instead on TCR beta sequences and their occurrence across donors. An earlier analysis of about 600 of the donors used high-throughput TCR beta sequencing to judge whether each TCR beta V gene segment behaved as functional or pseudogenic. Alongside the repertoire data, information on donor age, sex, ethnicity and CMV serostatus was compiled. A later genetic analysis took genome-wide SNP genotypes for about 55% of the 666 donors and used that subset as a discovery cohort. All discovery cohort repertoires had been generated on a single sequencing platform. HLA typing included class I and class II loci at four-digit resolution. Typing coverage varied by locus: about 629-630 donors for A, B, C, DRB1 and DQB1; approximately 500 for DQA1; over 600 for DPA1; under 490 for DPB1. Roughly five DR-DQ haplotypes were treated as single units for association and clustering because of strong linkage in the cohort. Among around 400 genotyped donors of the cohort, an average of around 250,000 unique TCR beta nucleotide sequences was sequenced per donor, of which about 19% were non-productive. General conclusions and limits of the study: When HLA alleles, especially DR and DQ, strongly co-occurred, TCR associations were difficult to assign to individual alleles. Because counts were too low, about 15 rarely observed V segments, including chromosome 9 orphons, were left out of the earlier analysis of roughly 600 of the donors. In an earlier analysis of some 500 of the donors, most TCR beta V segments appeared in productive rearrangements about 87% or about 30% of the time, broadly matching IMGT annotations. Correlated functional status among segregating V segments might be attributable to linkage disequilibrium, but an unknown experimental factor could not be ruled out. Most TCR sequences were observed very rarely across donors, whereas some public TCRs were present in many individuals. The 87-base-pair reads could not distinguish some IMGT-functional V segments, including TRBV6-2 and TRBV6-3, so those segments were excluded. The presence/absence analyses assumed that sequencing depth was roughly uniform across donors, and that assumption may not be true. A further reported finding was that TCR beta sequences accurately predicted the HLA-A and HLA-B alleles for most subjects in the first cohort. According to a later analysis, TCR association rates differed among HLA loci, with DRB1 alleles showing the most associated TCRs and HLA-C alleles showing the fewest. In a later analysis, most CMV-associated TCR beta chains were found to appear HLA-restricted, with HLA associations seemingly driven largely by CMV exposure. A cluster of highly shared sequence variants was judged likely to be a technical artifact of the sequencing pipeline. In a later genetic analysis, a missense DCLRE1C variant was associated with V-gene and J-gene trimming of TCR beta chains, and the association was replicated in an independent cohort. A later analysis reported that several top co-occurrence clusters appeared linked to parvovirus B19, influenza, CMV and Epstein-Barr virus. Because HLA typing was unavailable for some donors at each locus, only the typed subset was used in association tests. A later genetic analysis reported fewer N-insertions in productive TCRs among donors in an Asian-associated ancestry cluster than the roughly 700-donor mean. The authors suggested that the approach could potentially be extended to other disease states and immunological phenotypes. This cohort had only TCR beta chains sequenced, and the lack of alpha or paired-chain data limited which features could be detected. The classifier was reported to diagnose cytomegalovirus status with high specificity and sensitivity in both the original cohort and the validation cohort. In a later analysis, HLA-associated TCR beta chains showed more clonal expansion and lower generation probabilities than non-associated chains that were equally common. In a later analysis, some 17,000 TCR beta sequences were associated with specific HLA alleles at a false discovery rate of 0.05. A few of the identified cytomegalovirus-associated TCR beta chains were confirmed in vitro to be specific for cytomegalovirus antigens. For the cohort, immune exposure information was limited to CMV serostatus. In the study, 150 to 200 TCR beta chains were listed as associated with cytomegalovirus.

The CDR3, cysteine through phenylalanine, is 14 amino acids long. The entry retains the CDR3 DNA only, 42 bases that are in frame from base 1. Reading the germline V gene (reference sequence) gives CDR1 SSHAT and CDR2 FNYEAQ. For this chain, trimming is 5 bases at the V end and 8 bases at the J end, and the number of junction bases without a gene match is 7. About this clone: Its antigen is unknown. Per-base quality was not reported, and no clone a single base away is much larger than it.

The cohort comprised 666 healthy bone marrow donors. All cohort members were sampled while nominally healthy, although unrecorded immune exposures were likely present. The donor tested CMV seropositive and was one of the 289 seropositive cohort members. A peripheral blood sample was collected from each donor, and TCR beta sequencing was performed on peripheral blood mononuclear cells. Genomic DNA was extracted from the blood cell samples with the Qiagen DNeasy Blood Extraction Kit. Library preparation used the immunoSEQ multiplex PCR assay. For the multiplex PCR, a mixture combining 60 forward primers for TCR Vbeta segments and 13 reverse primers for TCR Jbeta segments was used. The CDR3 region of rearranged TCR beta genes was amplified from genomic DNA with a multiplex PCR assay. On the Illumina HiSeq System, the amplified TCR beta libraries were sequenced as 87-base-pair reads. In the source study's methods: A later analysis counted about 76 million unique TCR beta chains across the 690 or so repertoires, and some 11 million of these chains were shared by at least two donors. To remove PCR and sequencing errors, raw reads were error-corrected and collapsed into unique sequences using a nearest-neighbor algorithm that merged closely related sequences. Alignment of CDR3 sequences to IMGT reference sequences was used to assign V, D and J gene segments. For a sequence to be retained, a match of at least six nucleotides was required to both a V gene segment and a J gene segment. Rearrangements were classified as productive when the CDR3 lacked stop codons and remained in frame with V and J, and all other rearrangements were classified as non-productive. CDR3 was defined by IMGT convention, running from the second conserved V-encoded cysteine to the conserved J-encoded phenylalanine. In an earlier analysis of more than 550 of the donors, sequences lacking an unambiguous match to a single V gene segment were excluded. In an earlier analysis of about 590 of the donors, a V segment was called functional when productive rearrangements were above 56.7%, and segregating when the standard deviation between donors exceeded 5%. A statistical classification framework was built to diagnose cytomegalovirus status from the catalog of TCR beta chain sequences. V and J gene assignment, in a later analysis, came from comparing TCR nucleotide sequences with IMGT/GENE-DB human TR gene sequences. Using the TCRdist pipeline, a later analysis assigned CDR3 sequences along with most-parsimonious VDJ recombination scenarios. A later analysis defined each TCR beta chain by its CDR3 amino acid sequence plus V-gene family, and excluded reads lacking a unique V-gene family. A later analysis removed several hundred highly shared, low-generation-probability nucleotide sequences to deal with suspected cross-contamination and a sequencing artifact. A later analysis calculated a clonal expansion index for each public chain from normalized within-repertoire ranks of inferred template counts. In a later analysis, generation probabilities were computed with a VDJ recombination model fitted to out-of-frame rearrangements, and the resulting probabilities were checked against IGoR. In a later analysis, hypergeometric tests were used to score TCR-TCR, TCR-HLA and TCR-CMV co-occurrence, with a repertoire-size bias correction applied to TCR pairs. A later analysis estimated false discovery rates by permuting HLA or CMV assignments 20 times. In a later analysis, co-occurring TCRs were grouped using DBSCAN, and TCRdist sequence similarity was added for clustering within HLA-allele-positive subsets. For co-occurrence clustering, repertoires with fewer than 30,000 or more than 120,000 public chains were excluded, along with five or six repertoires with anomalous nucleotide sharing. TCRdb mirrors the immuneACCESS table, restricted to in-frame sequences. Some clones are absent from its copies; in checked studies, under half trace to an unresolved V gene, and the reason for the others is unknown. V, J and clone size are those of that table, while D and trimming were read from the DNA. The sample contains about 120,000 clones, over 70% of them found a single time. Of the sample, roughly 10% falls within the top ten clones.

This receptor was obtained from a woman between 45 and 60 years old in good health and CMV-seropositive. The chain was built from TRBV7-7 and TRBJ2-7; the central 12 bases match TRBD1. The sequenced sample consisted of PBMCs. The CDR3 protein is CASSAAGTGGKQYF. The DNA sequence is given as TGTGCCAGCAGCGCAGCCGGGACAGGGGGCAAGCAGTACTTC.